These 2 T cell receptor beta chains share one sample of origin, sequenced in a study of blood T cell repertoires in COVID-19. Sequencing was performed with immunoSEQ multiplex PCR; in TCRdb, only in-frame clones are kept and a portion is missing. This table holds 150,000 to 200,000 clones, around 85% found once. The sample consisted of peripheral blood. The receptor set was obtained from a woman in her fifties or sixties with COVID-19, enrolled during active disease.

This clone was recorded once. This chain joins TRBV11-3 and TRBJ2-7, with 7 nucleotides matching TRBD2. J gave up 5 bases and V 1 base, and 5 bases lay outside the gene matches. CDR3 length: 14 amino acids. Germline loops: CDR1 SGHNT, CDR2 YENEEA. This CDR3 is CASSLGGGSDEQYF. CDR3 coding DNA: TGTGCCAGCAGCTTAGGAGGCGGGAGCGACGAGCAGTACTTC. Full variable domain (missing parts from reference TRBV11-3 and TRBJ2-7): EAGVVQSPRYKIIEKKQPVAFWCNPISGHNTLYWYLQNLGQGPELLIRYENEEAVDDSQLPKDRFSAERLKGVDSTLKIQPAELGDSAVYLCASSLGGGSDEQYFGPGTRLTVT.

J is TRBJ1-2 and V is TRBV30, with D possibly TRBD1 on 5 matching bases. Germline V lookup: CDR1 GTSNPN, CDR2 SVGIG (reference sequence). Trimming left V 4 bases short and J 4 bases short, with 13 bases between. There are 13 residues in the CDR3. The CDR3 loop is CAWTVGGLYGYTF. The DNA of the CDR3 is TGTGCCTGGACGGTGGGGGGTCTCTATGGCTACACCTTC.